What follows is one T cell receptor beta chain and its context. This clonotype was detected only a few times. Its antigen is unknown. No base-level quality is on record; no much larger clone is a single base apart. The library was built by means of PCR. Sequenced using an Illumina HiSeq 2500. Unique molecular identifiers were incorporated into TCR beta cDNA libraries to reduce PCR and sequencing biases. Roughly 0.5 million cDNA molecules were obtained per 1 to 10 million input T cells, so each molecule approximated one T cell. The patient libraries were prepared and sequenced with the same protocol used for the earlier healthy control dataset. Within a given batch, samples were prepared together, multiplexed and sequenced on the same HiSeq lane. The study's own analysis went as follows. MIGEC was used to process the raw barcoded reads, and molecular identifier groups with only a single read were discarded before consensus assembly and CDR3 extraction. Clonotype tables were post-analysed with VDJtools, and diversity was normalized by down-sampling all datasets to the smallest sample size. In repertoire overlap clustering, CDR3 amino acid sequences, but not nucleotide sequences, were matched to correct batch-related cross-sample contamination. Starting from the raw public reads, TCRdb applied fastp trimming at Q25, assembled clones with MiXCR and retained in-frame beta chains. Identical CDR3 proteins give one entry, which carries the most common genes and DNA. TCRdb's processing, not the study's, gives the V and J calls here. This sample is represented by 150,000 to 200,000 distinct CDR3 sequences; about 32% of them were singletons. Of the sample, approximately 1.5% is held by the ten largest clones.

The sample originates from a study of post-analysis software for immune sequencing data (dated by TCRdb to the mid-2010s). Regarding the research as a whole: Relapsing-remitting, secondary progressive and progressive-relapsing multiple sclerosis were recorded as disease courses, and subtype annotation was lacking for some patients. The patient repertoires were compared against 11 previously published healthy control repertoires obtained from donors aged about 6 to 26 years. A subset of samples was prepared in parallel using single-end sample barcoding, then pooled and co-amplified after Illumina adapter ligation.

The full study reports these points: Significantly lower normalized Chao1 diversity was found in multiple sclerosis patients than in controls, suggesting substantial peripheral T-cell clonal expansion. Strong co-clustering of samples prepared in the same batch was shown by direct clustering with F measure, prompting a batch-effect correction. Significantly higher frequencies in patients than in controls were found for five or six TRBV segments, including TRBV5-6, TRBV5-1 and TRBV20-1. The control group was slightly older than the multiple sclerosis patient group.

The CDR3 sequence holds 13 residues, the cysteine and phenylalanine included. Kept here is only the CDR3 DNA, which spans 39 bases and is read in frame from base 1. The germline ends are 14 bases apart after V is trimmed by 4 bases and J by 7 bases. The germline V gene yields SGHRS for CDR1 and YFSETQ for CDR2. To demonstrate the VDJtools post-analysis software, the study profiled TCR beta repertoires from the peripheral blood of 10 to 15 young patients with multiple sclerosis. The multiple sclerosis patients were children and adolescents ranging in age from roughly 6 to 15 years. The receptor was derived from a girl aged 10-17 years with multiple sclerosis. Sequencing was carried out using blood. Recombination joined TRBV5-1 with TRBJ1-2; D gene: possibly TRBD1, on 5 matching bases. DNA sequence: TGCGCCAGCAGCGAGCGAGGGGCCAGTGGCTACACCTTC. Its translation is CASSERGASGYTF.